A selection of T cell receptor beta chains follows, all from one sample in a study of T cells after yellow fever vaccination. TCRdb used MiXCR to reprocess the 5' RACE reads, holding one entry per CDR3 protein. The table records 70,000 or so distinct CDR3 sequences, around 7.1% of them present only once. The specimen comprised CD8+ T cells sorted from PBMCs, sampled around 10 days after the first yellow fever vaccination. These receptor sequences come from a man aged 18 to 35 who received the YFV17D yellow fever vaccine. Each CDR3 is given with its conserved first and last residue. Fields, in order: V gene, J gene, CDR3 length, CDR3 protein.

V gene: TRBV20-1
J gene: TRBJ2-4
CDR3 length: 15
CDR3 protein: CSARASSGDWNIQYF

V gene: TRBV6-1
J gene: TRBJ1-1
CDR3 length: 14
CDR3 protein: CASSEETVNTEAFF

V gene: TRBV27
J gene: TRBJ2-7
CDR3 length: 12
CDR3 protein: CASSTTGAEQYF

V gene: TRBV7-6
J gene: TRBJ2-3
CDR3 length: 17
CDR3 protein: CASSTWTSGLRTDTQYF

V gene: TRBV6-5
J gene: TRBJ2-3
CDR3 length: 14
CDR3 protein: CASSTGQSPDTQYF

V gene: TRBV6-5
J gene: TRBJ2-4
CDR3 length: 16
CDR3 protein: CASSYLWTGKEDIQYF

V gene: TRBV5-4
J gene: TRBJ2-5
CDR3 length: 19
CDR3 protein: CASSLDLERLERGQETQYF

V gene: TRBV5-1
J gene: TRBJ2-3
CDR3 length: 17
CDR3 protein: CASSLSSSGSSTDTQYF

V gene: TRBV4-1
J gene: TRBJ2-1
CDR3 length: 14
CDR3 protein: CASSHAGVGNEQFF

V gene: TRBV15
J gene: TRBJ2-2
CDR3 length: 15
CDR3 protein: CATSRDTGGPGELFF

V gene: TRBV20-1
J gene: TRBJ2-7
CDR3 length: 17
CDR3 protein: CSARDRGLAGGYYEQYF

V gene: TRBV9
J gene: TRBJ1-2
CDR3 length: 15
CDR3 protein: CASSVATPGPYGYTF

V gene: TRBV20-1
J gene: TRBJ2-6
CDR3 length: 17
CDR3 protein: CSARDLGAISGANVLTF

V gene: TRBV27
J gene: TRBJ2-1
CDR3 length: 15
CDR3 protein: CASRLPGQGNNEQFF

V gene: TRBV29-1
J gene: TRBJ2-1
CDR3 length: 18
CDR3 protein: CSVEFFLLASGGDNEQFF

V gene: TRBV6-1
J gene: TRBJ2-7
CDR3 length: 12
CDR3 protein: CASTPDSYEQYF

V gene: TRBV4-2
J gene: TRBJ1-4
CDR3 length: 16
CDR3 protein: CASSQDPGQGGEKLFF

V gene: TRBV11-2
J gene: TRBJ2-4
CDR3 length: 14
CDR3 protein: CASSPYRVKNIQYF

V gene: TRBV27
J gene: TRBJ2-7
CDR3 length: 13
CDR3 protein: CASSYGLSYEQYF

V gene: TRBV5-1
J gene: TRBJ2-2
CDR3 length: 17
CDR3 protein: CASSLPGLGFGGGELFF

V gene: TRBV30
J gene: TRBJ1-2
CDR3 length: 14
CDR3 protein: CAWSVLQGTSGYTF

V gene: TRBV24-1
J gene: TRBJ2-1
CDR3 length: 15
CDR3 protein: CATSDAQAPYNEQFF

V gene: TRBV4-1
J gene: TRBJ2-3
CDR3 length: 13
CDR3 protein: CASSQQATDTQYF

V gene: TRBV7-2
J gene: TRBJ2-2
CDR3 length: 14
CDR3 protein: CASSRFSGAGELFF

V gene: TRBV4-2
J gene: TRBJ1-1
CDR3 length: 13
CDR3 protein: CASSQDRGAEAFF

V gene: TRBV4-2
J gene: TRBJ2-3
CDR3 length: 17
CDR3 protein: CASSQETTLTTGDTQYF

V gene: TRBV24-1
J gene: TRBJ2-1
CDR3 length: 14
CDR3 protein: CATSMYGSYNEQFF

V gene: TRBV4-3
J gene: TRBJ1-5
CDR3 length: 15
CDR3 protein: CASSQGAFMNQPQHF

V gene: TRBV19
J gene: TRBJ2-1
CDR3 length: 15
CDR3 protein: CASSIVGTGNNEQFF

V gene: TRBV20-1
J gene: TRBJ2-1
CDR3 length: 16
CDR3 protein: CSARDRTDFSYNEQFF

V gene: TRBV5-4
J gene: TRBJ2-2
CDR3 length: 14
CDR3 protein: CASTFDRNTGELFF

V gene: TRBV10-3
J gene: TRBJ2-3
CDR3 length: 19
CDR3 protein: CAISGLGGGDEKLTDTQYF

V gene: TRBV7-2
J gene: TRBJ2-1
CDR3 length: 15
CDR3 protein: CASSYRLAGGNEQFF

V gene: TRBV6-2/TRBV6-3
J gene: TRBJ2-5
CDR3 length: 11
CDR3 protein: CATRVGKTQYF

V gene: TRBV12-3/TRBV12-4
J gene: TRBJ1-2
CDR3 length: 15
CDR3 protein: CASSFRASGLYGYTF

V gene: TRBV9
J gene: TRBJ1-2
CDR3 length: 16
CDR3 protein: CASSSPSPGDAHGYTF

V gene: TRBV10-2
J gene: TRBJ2-3
CDR3 length: 16
CDR3 protein: CASTDSISGRTDTQYF

V gene: TRBV15
J gene: TRBJ2-3
CDR3 length: 14
CDR3 protein: CATSIPGQGISQYF

V gene: TRBV7-9
J gene: TRBJ2-1
CDR3 length: 17
CDR3 protein: CASSLARRMSSYNEQFF

V gene: TRBV9
J gene: TRBJ1-2
CDR3 length: 14
CDR3 protein: CASSGTGSNYGYTF

V gene: TRBV7-9
J gene: TRBJ1-6
CDR3 length: 14
CDR3 protein: CASSQEGRHSPLHF

V gene: TRBV9
J gene: TRBJ2-7
CDR3 length: 15
CDR3 protein: CASSVIGTGRGEQYF

V gene: TRBV6-5
J gene: TRBJ1-1
CDR3 length: 16
CDR3 protein: CASSYSQGGGGTEAFF

V gene: TRBV7-6
J gene: TRBJ2-7
CDR3 length: 16
CDR3 protein: CASSPLFRQGDDEQYF

V gene: TRBV25-1
J gene: TRBJ2-3
CDR3 length: 13
CDR3 protein: CASSGGGTDTQYF

V gene: TRBV4-1
J gene: TRBJ2-3
CDR3 length: 15
CDR3 protein: CASSQGTRETDTQYF